A single sample is the source of the 6 T cell receptor beta chains below, sequenced in a study of pediatric ulcerative colitis. During colonoscopy, one to two rectal pinch biopsies were collected. Sequencing was performed with immunoSEQ multiplex PCR; in TCRdb, only in-frame clones are kept and a portion is missing. The sample shows 44,000 or so clones, 60% to 85% of them seen only once. The specimen sequenced was gut tissue. These receptors all come from a girl aged 10 to 17 with moderate ulcerative colitis.

The chain combines TRBV29-1 with TRBJ2-3; 9 positions agree with TRBD2. Looked up from germline, CDR1 is SQVTM and CDR2 is ANQGSEA. The CDR3 runs 14 residues. The ends lost 6 bases at V and 3 bases at J; junction bases unmatched: 7. The CDR3 region is CSVSLAGRTDTQYF. The CDR3 DNA is TGCAGCGTCTCCCTAGCGGGGCGGACAGATACGCAGTATTTT.

This clone was detected once. V usage is TRBV27 and J usage is TRBJ2-3; 8 bases match TRBD1. The germline V gene encodes CDR1 MNHEY and CDR2 SMNVEV (reference sequence). The CDR3 contains 16 residues. The J segment lost 3 bases and the V segment lost 6 bases, leaving 11 bases of the junction unmatched. The DNA for the CDR3 is TGTGCCAGCAGCCTGGGGGCAGGGGGCATGACAGATACGCAGTATTTT. Translating gives CASSLGAGGMTDTQYF.

The genes are TRBV2 and TRBJ1-1; D uncertain. The CDR3 contains 13 residues. Germline V lookup: CDR1 SNHLY, CDR2 FYNNEI. Trimming removed 4 bases from V and 2 bases from J, with 8 bases in between. In nucleotides, the CDR3 is TGTGCCAGCAGTGCCCAGCTCAACACTGAAGCTTTCTTT. Its translation: CASSAQLNTEAFF.

The chain couples TRBV27 to TRBJ2-5, with 7 bases aligning to TRBD1. J lost 0 bases, V lost 2 bases, and 3 bases had no gene match. This CDR3 is 15 amino acids long. Germline CDR1 MNHEY, CDR2 SMNVEV (reference sequence). The CDR3 bases are TGTGCCAGCAGTTTAGCAGGGGGTCACCAAGAGACCCAGTACTTC. This gives the protein CASSLAGGHQETQYF.

V usage is TRBV7-8 and J usage is TRBJ2-3, with 10 nucleotides matching TRBD2. Trimming removed 3 bases from V and 2 bases from J; junction bases left unmatched: 5. From germline, CDR1 is SGHVS and CDR2 FQNEAQ. There are 16 residues in the CDR3. CDR3 sequence reads: CASSFTLAGVTDTQYF. DNA for the CDR3: TGTGCCAGCAGCTTTACTCTAGCGGGAGTCACAGATACGCAGTATTTT. The full variable domain, in which reference TRBV7-8 and TRBJ2-3 provide the parts outside the CDR3, is GAGVSQSPRYKVAKRGQDVALRCDPISGHVSLFWYQQALGQGPEFLTYFQNEAQLDKSGLPSDRFFAERPEGSVSTLKIQRTQQEDSAVYLCASSFTLAGVTDTQYFGPGTRLTVL.

The chain uses TRBV19 and TRBJ2-1; D gene uncertain. This CDR3 contains 13 residues. Deletions cut 1 base from V and 7 bases from J, with 8 bases between. The germline CDR1 and CDR2 sequences are LNHDA and SQIVND (reference sequence). The CDR3 reads CASSIGTENEQFF. Written as DNA, the CDR3 is TGTGCCAGTAGTATAGGGACGGAGAATGAGCAGTTCTTC.